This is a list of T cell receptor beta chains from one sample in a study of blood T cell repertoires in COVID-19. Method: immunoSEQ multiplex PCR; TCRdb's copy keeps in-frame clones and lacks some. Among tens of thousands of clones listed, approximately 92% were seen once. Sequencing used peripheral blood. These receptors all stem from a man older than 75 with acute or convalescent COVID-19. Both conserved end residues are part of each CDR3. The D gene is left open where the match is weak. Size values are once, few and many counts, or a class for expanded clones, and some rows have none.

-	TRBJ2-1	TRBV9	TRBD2	CASSFSGSSYNEQFF	TGTGCCAGCAGCTTTAGCGGGAGCTCCTACAATGAGCAGTTCTTC
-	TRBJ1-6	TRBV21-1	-	CASSKAVRTVNSPLHF	TGTGCCAGCAGCAAAGCTGTCCGGACAGTAAATTCACCCCTCCACTTT
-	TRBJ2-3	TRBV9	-	CASSVGLAVAPDTQYF	TGTGCCAGCAGCGTAGGGCTAGCCGTGGCTCCAGATACGCAGTATTTT
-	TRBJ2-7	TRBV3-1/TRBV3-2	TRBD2	CASSPTSGYEQYF	TGTGCCAGCAGCCCCACTAGCGGTTACGAGCAGTACTTC
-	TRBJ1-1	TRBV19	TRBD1	CASRPGTGVPEAFF	TGTGCCAGTAGACCCGGGACAGGGGTACCTGAAGCTTTCTTT
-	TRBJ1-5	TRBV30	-	CAWSTGEVGNQPQHF	TGTGCCTGGAGTACGGGGGAAGTGGGCAATCAGCCCCAGCATTTT
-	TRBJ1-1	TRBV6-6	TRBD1	CASRLPGTGPNTEAFF	TGTGCCAGCAGACTACCCGGGACAGGGCCGAACACTGAAGCTTTCTTT
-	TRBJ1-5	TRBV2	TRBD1	CASSSETGRQPQHF	TGTGCCAGCAGTAGCGAGACAGGGCGACAGCCCCAGCATTTT
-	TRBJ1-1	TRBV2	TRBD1	CASNYRGGTEAFF	TGTGCCAGCAACTACAGGGGTGGAACTGAAGCTTTCTTT
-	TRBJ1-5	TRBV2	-	CAARRGGNQPQHF	TGTGCCGCCAGAAGGGGGGGGAATCAGCCCCAGCATTTT
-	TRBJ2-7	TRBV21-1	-	CASSKGSGYEQYF	TGTGCCAGCAGCAAAGGGTCAGGGTACGAGCAGTACTTC
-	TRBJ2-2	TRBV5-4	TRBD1	CASSSDRGQHTGELFF	TGTGCCAGCAGCTCCGACAGGGGGCAACACACCGGGGAGCTGTTTTTT
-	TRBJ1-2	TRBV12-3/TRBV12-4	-	CASSLLGDGYTF	TGTGCCAGCAGTTTACTAGGGGATGGCTACACCTTC
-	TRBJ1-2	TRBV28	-	CASSGGTYGYTF	TGTGCCAGCAGTGGGGGGACCTATGGCTACACCTTC
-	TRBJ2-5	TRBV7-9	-	CASSFSRGGQETQYF	TGTGCCAGCAGCTTTTCACGAGGAGGTCAAGAGACCCAGTACTTC
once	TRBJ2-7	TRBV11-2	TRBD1	CASSLSSGTAYEQYF	TGTGCCAGCAGCTTATCGTCCGGGACAGCCTACGAGCAGTACTTC
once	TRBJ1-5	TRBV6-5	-	CASSQGSTQPQHF	TGTGCCAGCAGTCAGGGAAGCACTCAGCCCCAGCATTTT
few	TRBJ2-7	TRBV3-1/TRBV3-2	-	CASSQDFYSSYEQYF	TGTGCCAGCAGCCAAGATTTCTACAGCTCCTACGAGCAGTACTTC
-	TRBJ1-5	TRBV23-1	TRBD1	CASSQTDRTGPNQPQHF	TGCGCCAGCAGTCAAACCGACAGGACAGGCCCGAATCAGCCCCAGCATTTT
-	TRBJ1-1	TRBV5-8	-	CASSLLYSPNTEAFF	TGTGCCAGCAGCTTGTTATATAGCCCGAACACTGAAGCTTTCTTT
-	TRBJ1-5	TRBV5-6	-	CASSSRTTGSYNQPQHF	TGTGCCAGCAGCTCGCGAACGACAGGAAGTTACAATCAGCCCCAGCATTTT
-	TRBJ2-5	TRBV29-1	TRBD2	CSVERGEAPETQYF	TGCAGCGTTGAACGGGGGGAGGCCCCTGAGACCCAGTACTTC
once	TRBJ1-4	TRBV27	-	CASSKGRTNEKLFF	TGTGCCAGCAGTAAGGGGAGGACTAATGAAAAACTGTTTTTT
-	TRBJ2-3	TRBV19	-	CASSIQAASTDTQYF	TGTGCCAGTAGTATTCAAGCGGCTAGCACAGATACGCAGTATTTT
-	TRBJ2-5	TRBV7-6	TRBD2	CASSLEGAGVGETQYF	TGTGCCAGCAGCTTAGAGGGCGCGGGGGTGGGAGAGACCCAGTACTTC
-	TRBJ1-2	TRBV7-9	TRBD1	CASSLGTAPARSPREGYTF	TGTGCCAGCAGCTTGGGGACAGCACCCGCGAGGAGCCCTAGGGAAGGCTACACCTTC
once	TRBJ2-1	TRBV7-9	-	CASSLSSGSGFF	TGTGCCAGCAGCTTATCGTCAGGGTCGGGGTTCTTC
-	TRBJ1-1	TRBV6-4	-	CASSDSDRNTEAFF	TGTGCCAGCAGTGACTCGGACAGAAACACTGAAGCTTTCTTT
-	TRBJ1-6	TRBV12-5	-	CASGFGPGGSPLHF	TGTGCTAGTGGTTTTGGCCCTGGAGGCTCACCCCTCCACTTT
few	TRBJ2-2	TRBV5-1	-	CASSRSPGTGELFF	TGCGCCAGCAGCAGGAGCCCGGGCACCGGGGAGCTGTTTTTT
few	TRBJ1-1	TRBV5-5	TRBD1	CASSSLTGLNTEAFF	TGTGCCAGCAGCTCTTTGACAGGGCTGAACACTGAAGCTTTCTTT
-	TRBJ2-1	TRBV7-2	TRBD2	CASSLEGTSGNNEQFF	TGTGCCAGCAGCTTAGAAGGGACTAGCGGGAACAATGAGCAGTTCTTC
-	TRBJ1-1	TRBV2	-	CASSDGGVSEAFF	TGTGCCAGCAGTGACGGGGGAGTATCTGAAGCTTTCTTT
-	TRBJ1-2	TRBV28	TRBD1	CASSPGQPGYTF	TGTGCCAGCAGCCCGGGACAGCCGGGCTACACCTTC
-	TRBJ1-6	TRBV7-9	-	CASSLDVTGSPLHF	TGTGCCAGCAGCTTAGATGTAACAGGCTCACCCCTCCACTTT
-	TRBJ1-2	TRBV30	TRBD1	CAWVPKDRERNYGYTF	TGTGCCTGGGTACCAAAGGACAGGGAGCGAAACTATGGCTACACCTTC
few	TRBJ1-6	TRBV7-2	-	CASSLQGFNSPLHF	TGTGCCAGCAGCTTACAGGGTTTTAATTCACCCCTCCACTTT
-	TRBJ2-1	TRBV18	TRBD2	CASSPRAGGFYNEQFF	TGTGCCAGCTCACCGCGAGCGGGAGGGTTCTACAATGAGCAGTTCTTC
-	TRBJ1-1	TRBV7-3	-	CASSLGGATEAFF	TGTGCCAGCAGCTTAGGGGGGGCCACTGAAGCTTTCTTT
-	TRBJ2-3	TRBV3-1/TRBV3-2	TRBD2	CASSPTETSGGLDTQYF	TGTGCCAGCAGCCCGACTGAAACTAGCGGGGGTTTGGATACGCAGTATTTT
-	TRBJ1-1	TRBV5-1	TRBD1	CASSPNGQANTEAFF	TGCGCCAGCAGCCCTAATGGACAGGCGAACACTGAAGCTTTCTTT
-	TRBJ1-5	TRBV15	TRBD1	CATSSQGQVSNQPQHF	TGTGCCACCAGCAGCCAGGGACAGGTTAGCAATCAGCCCCAGCATTTT
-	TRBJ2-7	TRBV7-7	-	CASSSRASEQYF	TGTGCTAGCAGCTCCAGGGCGTCGGAGCAGTACTTC
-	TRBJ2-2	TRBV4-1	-	CASSQVPLTTGELFF	TGCGCCAGCAGCCAAGTCCCACTAACCACCGGGGAGCTGTTTTTT
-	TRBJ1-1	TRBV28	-	CASSSQSMKTEAFF	TGTGCCAGCAGTTCACAATCCATGAAGACTGAAGCTTTCTTT
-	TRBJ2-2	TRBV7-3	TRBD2	CASSLGGGDTGELFF	TGTGCCAGCAGCTTAGGCGGGGGGGACACCGGGGAGCTGTTTTTT
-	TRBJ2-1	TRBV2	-	CASSETGNEQFF	TGTGCCAGCAGTGAGACGGGAAATGAGCAGTTCTTC
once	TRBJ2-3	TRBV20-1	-	CSASKVGDQDTQYF	TGCAGTGCTAGTAAGGTCGGGGATCAAGATACGCAGTATTTT
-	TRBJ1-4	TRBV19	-	CASLPPPDTTRRKLFF	TGTGCCAGTCTCCCCCCACCCGACACCACTAGAAGAAAACTGTTTTTT
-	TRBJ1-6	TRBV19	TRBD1	CATSITGEQNSPLHF	TGTGCCACCTCCATTACAGGGGAACAAAATTCACCCCTCCACTTT
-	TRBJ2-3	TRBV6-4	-	CASSPGLGDTQYF	TGTGCCAGCAGTCCGGGACTGGGAGATACGCAGTATTTT
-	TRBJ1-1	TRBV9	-	CAIENGAECMNTEAFF	TGTGCCATCGAGAATGGGGCAGAGTGCATGAACACTGAAGCTTTCTTT
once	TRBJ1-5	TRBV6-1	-	CASSDRGTNQPQHF	TGTGCCAGCAGTGACAGGGGCACCAATCAGCCCCAGCATTTT
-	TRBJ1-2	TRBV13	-	CASRLSPGGYTF	TGTGCCAGCAGATTGAGCCCAGGGGGCTACACCTTC
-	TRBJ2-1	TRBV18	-	CASSPNSLSPEQFF	TGTGCCAGCTCACCAAATTCCCTTTCCCCTGAGCAGTTCTTC
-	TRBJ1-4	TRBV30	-	CAWTQGTTNEKLFF	TGTGCCTGGACCCAGGGGACAACTAATGAAAAACTGTTTTTT
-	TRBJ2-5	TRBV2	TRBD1	CASRGGQGETQYF	TGTGCCAGCAGGGGGGGACAGGGAGAGACCCAGTACTTC
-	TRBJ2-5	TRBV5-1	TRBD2	CASSARGGEETQYF	TGCGCCAGCAGCGCCCGGGGGGGAGAGGAGACCCAGTACTTC
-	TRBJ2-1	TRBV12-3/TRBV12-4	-	CASSRDTDNEQFF	TGTGCCAGCAGTAGGGACACAGACAATGAGCAGTTCTTC